Listed below are T cell receptor beta chains from one sample, sequenced in a study of blood T cell repertoires in COVID-19. This table comes from immunoSEQ multiplex PCR, and its TCRdb copy is limited to in-frame clones, with some not included. The data contain about 280,000 clones, around 92% of them singletons. The sample taken for sequencing was PBMCs or T cells enriched from blood (not recorded which). Every receptor here comes from a woman aged 55-69 years who had recovered from COVID-19. Both conserved end residues are part of each CDR3. The order of the fields is D gene, J gene, clone size, V gene, CDR3 DNA, CDR3 protein. A D gene is named only where the DNA matches it firmly. Part of the rows lack a size; the others show once, few, many or a class for expanded clones.

>TRBD1|TRBJ2-7|many|TRBV2
TGTGCCAGCAGCGAACAGGGGGCGTCCGAGCAGTACTTC
CASSEQGASEQYF
>TRBD1|TRBJ1-4|.|TRBV4-1
TGCGCCAGCAGCACACACAGGGGCGCGAATGAAAAACTGTTTTTT
CASSTHRGANEKLFF
>TRBD1|TRBJ1-2|.|TRBV28
TGTGCCAGCAGAGCCCGGGACAGGGGGAACTATGGCTACACCTTC
CASRARDRGNYGYTF
>.|TRBJ1-3|.|TRBV2
TGTGCCAGCAGACAAAATTCTGGAAACACCATATATTTT
CASRQNSGNTIYF
>.|TRBJ1-2|.|TRBV7-2
TGTGCCAGCAGCTTACCGACAGCTAACTATGGCTACACCTTC
CASSLPTANYGYTF
>TRBD1|TRBJ1-5|.|TRBV28
TGTGCCAGCAGTTTATTGCAGGGGGCGGGAAATCAGCCCCAGCATTTT
CASSLLQGAGNQPQHF
>TRBD1|TRBJ2-3|.|TRBV7-9
TGTGCCAGCAGCTTGCAGGGGGAGTACACAGATACGCAGTATTTT
CASSLQGEYTDTQYF
>.|TRBJ2-2|.|TRBV4-1
TGCGCCAGCAGCCAATTTACGAACACCGGGGAGCTGTTTTTT
CASSQFTNTGELFF
>.|TRBJ2-5|.|TRBV5-1
TGCGCCAGCAGCCAAGCCCGGCGCTCGGGGACTCGGGAGACCCAGTACTTC
CASSQARRSGTRETQYF
>TRBD1|TRBJ1-3|few|TRBV3-1/TRBV3-2
TGTGCCAGCAGCCAAGGGACAGGGACTGGAAACACCATATATTTT
CASSQGTGTGNTIYF
>.|TRBJ1-4|once|TRBV30
TGTGCCTGGAGTGGACAGTCTAATGAAAAACTGTTTTTT
CAWSGQSNEKLFF
>.|TRBJ1-2|.|TRBV5-1
TGCGCCAGCAGAAAGGAAATGACGGGGGGCGCGAACTATGGCTACACCTTC
CASRKEMTGGANYGYTF
>.|TRBJ2-7|.|TRBV12-3/TRBV12-4
TGTGCCAGCAGTTTAACTAGGAGGTACGAGCAGTACTTC
CASSLTRRYEQYF
>.|TRBJ1-2|.|TRBV2
TGTGCCAGCAGGAGGAGTGGCTCCTCTCACGGCTACACCTTC
CASRRSGSSHGYTF